These 3 T cell receptor beta chains share one sample of origin, sequenced in a study of T-cell reconstitution after alpha-beta-depleted transplantation in children. The library targeted TCRbeta and was prepared with unique molecular identifiers. TCRdb called the PCR reads again in MiXCR, with one record for every CDR3 protein. The profile shows about 230,000 distinct CDR3 sequences, about 9.5% of them singletons. The specimen was PBMCs from the stem cell graft donor, collected from the stem cell graft. These receptors all come from a human donor who donated a stem cell graft to a child with acute lymphoblastic leukemia.

This clonotype was seen many times. The chain links TRBV7-8 to TRBJ2-3; 10 nucleotides match TRBD2. The CDR3 spans 16 residues. V lost 4 bases to trimming and J lost 4 bases; unmatched junction nucleotides: 8. The germline gives CDR1 SGHVS, CDR2 FQNEAQ. CDR3 DNA: TGTGCCAGCAGCTCCACACTAGCGGGGTTGTCAGATACGCAGTATTTT. It translates to CASSSTLAGLSDTQYF.

This clonotype was seen ten or more times. The chain combines TRBV7-9 with TRBJ1-2; D is ambiguous. This CDR3 contains 14 residues. Trimming removed 3 bases at V and 2 bases at J, with 10 bases between. The germline gives CDR1 SEHNR, CDR2 FQNEAQ (reference sequence). CDR3 sequence reads: CASSFTNANYGYTF. In nucleotides, the CDR3 is TGTGCCAGCAGCTTTACTAACGCCAACTATGGCTACACCTTC.

Many counts were recorded for this clonotype. This sequence joins TRBV12-3 or TRBV12-4 and TRBJ2-3, with D possibly matching TRBD1 (5 bases). Trimming cost V 3 bases and J 8 bases, with 9 bases left between them. The CDR3 has 12 amino acids. The CDR3 DNA follows: TGTGCCAGCAGTTTCCGCCAGGGTACGCAGTATTTT. Translating gives CASSFRQGTQYF.